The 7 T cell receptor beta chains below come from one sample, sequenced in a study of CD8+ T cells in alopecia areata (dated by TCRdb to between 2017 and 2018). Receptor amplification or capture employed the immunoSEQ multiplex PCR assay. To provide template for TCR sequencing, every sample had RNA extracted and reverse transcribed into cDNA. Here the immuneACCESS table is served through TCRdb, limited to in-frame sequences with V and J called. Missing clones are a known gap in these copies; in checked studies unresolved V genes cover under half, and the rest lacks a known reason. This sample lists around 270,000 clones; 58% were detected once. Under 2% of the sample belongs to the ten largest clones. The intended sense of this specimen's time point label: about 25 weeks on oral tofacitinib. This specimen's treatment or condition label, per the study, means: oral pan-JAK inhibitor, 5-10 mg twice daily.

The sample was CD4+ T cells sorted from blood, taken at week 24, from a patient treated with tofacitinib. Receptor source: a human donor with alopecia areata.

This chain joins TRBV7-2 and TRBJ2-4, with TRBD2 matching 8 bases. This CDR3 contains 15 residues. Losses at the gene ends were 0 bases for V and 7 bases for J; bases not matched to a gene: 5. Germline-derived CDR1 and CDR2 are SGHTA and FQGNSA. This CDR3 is CASSLAGGAWNIQYF. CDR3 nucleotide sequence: TGTGCCAGCAGCTTAGCCGGGGGGGCGTGGAACATTCAGTACTTC.

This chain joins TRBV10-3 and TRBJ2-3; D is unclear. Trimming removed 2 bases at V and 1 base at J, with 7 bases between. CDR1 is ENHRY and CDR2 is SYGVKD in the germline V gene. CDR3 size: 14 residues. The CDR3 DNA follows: TGTGCCATCAGTGAGCTACGGGGCACAGATACGCAGTATTTT. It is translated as CAISELRGTDTQYF.

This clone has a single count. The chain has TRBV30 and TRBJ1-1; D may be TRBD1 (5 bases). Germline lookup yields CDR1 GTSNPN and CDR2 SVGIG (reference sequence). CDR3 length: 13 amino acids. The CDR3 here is CAFRQLLNTEAFF. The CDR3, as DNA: TGTGCATTCAGACAGCTTCTGAACACTGAAGCTTTCTTT.

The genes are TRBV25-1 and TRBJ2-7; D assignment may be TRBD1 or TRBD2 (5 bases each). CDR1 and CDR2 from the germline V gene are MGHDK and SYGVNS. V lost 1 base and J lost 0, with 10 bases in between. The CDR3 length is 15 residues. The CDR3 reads CASSEWAGSSYEQYF. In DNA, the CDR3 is TGTGCCAGCAGTGAATGGGCAGGGAGCTCCTACGAGCAGTACTTC.

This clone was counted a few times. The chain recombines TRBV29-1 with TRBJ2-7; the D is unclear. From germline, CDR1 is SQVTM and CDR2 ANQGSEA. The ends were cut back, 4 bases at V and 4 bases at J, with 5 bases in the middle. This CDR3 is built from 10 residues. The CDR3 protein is CSVGRYEQYF. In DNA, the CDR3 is TGCAGCGTTGGGAGATACGAGCAGTACTTC.

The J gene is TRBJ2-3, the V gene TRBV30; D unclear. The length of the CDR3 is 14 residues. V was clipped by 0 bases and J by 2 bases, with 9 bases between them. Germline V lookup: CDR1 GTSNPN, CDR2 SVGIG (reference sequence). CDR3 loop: CAWSVRQNTDTQYF. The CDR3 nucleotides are TGTGCCTGGAGTGTACGCCAGAACACAGATACGCAGTATTTT. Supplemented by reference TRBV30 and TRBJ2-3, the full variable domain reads SQTIHQWPATLVQPVGSPLSLECTVEGTSNPNLYWYRQAAGRGLQLLFYSVGIGQISSEVPQNLSASRPQDRQFILSSKKLLLSDSGFYLCAWSVRQNTDTQYFGPGTRLTVL.

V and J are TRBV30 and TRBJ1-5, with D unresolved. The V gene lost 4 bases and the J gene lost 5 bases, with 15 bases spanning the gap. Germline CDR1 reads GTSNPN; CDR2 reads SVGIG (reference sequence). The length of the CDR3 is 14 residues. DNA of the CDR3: TGTGCCTGGACCCGAGACCAGAGTTATCAGCCCCAGCATTTT. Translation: CAWTRDQSYQPQHF.